Below, 8 T cell receptor beta chains from the same sample are listed, as sequenced in a study of post-analysis software for immune sequencing data. Study-wide findings and caveats: A handful of TRBV segments were significantly more frequent in patients than in controls. TRBV5-6, TRBV5-1 and TRBV20-1 were among these segments.

The library was made from cDNA and included unique molecular identifiers. TCRdb recomputed calls from the PCR reads with MiXCR, one row per CDR3 protein. The table lists approximately 160,000 distinct CDR3 sequences, 30% of them singletons. Antigens for these TCRs are unknown. The sample taken for sequencing was blood. These receptors came from a girl between 10 and 17 years old with multiple sclerosis.

This clonotype was seen ten or more times. The rearrangement links TRBV20-1 to TRBJ2-7; 8 bases are a match to TRBD2. CDR1 and CDR2 from the germline V gene are DFQATT and SNEGSKA (reference sequence). Trimming removed 0 bases from V and 5 bases from J; junction bases left unmatched: 6. There are 14 residues in the CDR3. CDR3 residues: CSARESGSGHEQYF. CDR3 DNA sequence: TGCAGTGCTAGAGAGAGCGGGAGTGGCCACGAGCAGTACTTC.

This clonotype was seen only once. Germline is not matched at one junction end, which may reflect a read error. This chain joins TRBV27 and TRBJ1-2, with 9 bases that match TRBD1. This CDR3 contains 15 residues. Germline CDR1 is MNHEY and CDR2 is SMNVEV (reference sequence). CDR3 in DNA: TGTGCCAGCAGTTTAGGAGGACAGGGGATCTATGGCTACGCCTTC. This sequence encodes CASSLGGQGIYGYAF.

Turning to this clonotype: A much larger clone differs by one base, so this may be a read error. The CDR3 nucleotides read TGCGCCAGCAGCGCGGGGGAGGGAGGCTACACCTTC. This sequence encodes CASSAGEGGYTF. This chain connects TRBV5-1 to TRBJ1-2; tentatively, D is TRBD1 (5 bases). From germline, CDR1 is SGHRS and CDR2 YFSETQ. This CDR3 comprises 12 residues. V shed 4 bases and J shed 8 bases, with 12 bases lying between them.

This clonotype was seen repeatedly, ten times or more. V and J are TRBV5-6 and TRBJ2-1; 9 bases match TRBD1. The CDR3 covers 15 residues. With V trimmed by 3 bases and J by 4 bases, 5 bases remained unmatched. Germline CDR1 and CDR2: SGHDT and YYEEEE. CDR3 amino acids: CASSYTDRGYNEQFF. The CDR3, as DNA: TGTGCCAGCAGCTATACCGACAGGGGGTACAATGAGCAGTTCTTC.

Note on this clonotype: It may be a read error: a sequence one base away is much more abundant. The CDR3 DNA reads TGTGCCAGCAGTTCCTCCCCCCCGACTAGCGGGAGTAAGGATGAGCAGTTCTTC. It codes for CASSSSPPTSGSKDEQFF. The V and J genes are TRBV12-3 or TRBV12-4 and TRBJ2-1, with 12 bases aligning to TRBD2. The CDR3 spans 18 residues. J gave up 8 bases and V 4 bases, and 15 bases lay outside the gene matches.

This clonotype occurred many times. This chain links TRBV6-5 with TRBJ2-1; 9 nucleotides match TRBD1. Germline lookup yields CDR1 MNHEY and CDR2 SVGAGI. The CDR3 sequence is 14 residues long. Losses at the gene ends were 3 bases for V and 6 bases for J; bases not matched to a gene: 3. The CDR3 region is CASSYGDRVNEQFF. Written as DNA, the CDR3 is TGTGCCAGCAGTTATGGGGACAGGGTCAATGAGCAGTTCTTC.

This sequence joins TRBV4-2 and TRBJ2-1; 7 bases map to TRBD2. This CDR3 has 15 residues. Germline-derived CDR1 and CDR2 are LGHNA and YNFKEQ. Germline trimming cut 11 bases from V and 3 bases from J; bases unmatched to any gene: 13. The CDR3 region is CASRAGHQHYNEQFF. CDR3 DNA: TGTGCCTCACGAGCGGGGCACCAACACTACAATGAGCAGTTCTTC.

This clonotype has a count of ten or more. This sequence joins TRBV28 and TRBJ2-7; D is perhaps TRBD1 (6 bases). Germline V gene sequence: CDR1 MDHEN, CDR2 SYDVKM. The length of the CDR3 is 15 residues. V was trimmed by 6 bases and J by 0 bases, leaving 15 bases between them. Written as DNA, the CDR3 is TGTGCCAGCAGCTCGACCGGGACACCCTCCTACGAGCAGTACTTC. Protein product: CASSSTGTPSYEQYF. The variable domain in full, with the rest retrieved from reference TRBV28 and TRBJ2-7, is DVKVTQSSRYLVKRTGEKVFLECVQDMDHENMFWYRQDPGLGLRLIYFSYDVKMKEKGDIPEGYSVSREKKERFSLILESASTNQTSMYLCASSSTGTPSYEQYFGPGTRLTVT.